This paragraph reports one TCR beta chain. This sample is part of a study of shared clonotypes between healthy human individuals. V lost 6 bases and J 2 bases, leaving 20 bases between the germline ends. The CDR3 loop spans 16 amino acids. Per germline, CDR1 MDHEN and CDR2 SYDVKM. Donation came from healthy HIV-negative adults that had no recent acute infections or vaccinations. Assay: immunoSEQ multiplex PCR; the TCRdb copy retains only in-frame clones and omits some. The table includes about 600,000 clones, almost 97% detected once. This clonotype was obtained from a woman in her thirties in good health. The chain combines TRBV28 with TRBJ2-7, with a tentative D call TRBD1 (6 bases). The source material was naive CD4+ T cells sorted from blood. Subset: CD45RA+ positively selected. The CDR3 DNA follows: TGTGCCAGCAGCGTTGGGGGCGCGGAACTCACCTACGAGCAGTACTTC. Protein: CASSVGGAELTYEQYF.